Listed below are T cell receptor beta chains from one sample, sequenced in a study of breast tumors, draining lymph nodes, adjacent tissues. TCRdb reprocessed the multiplex PCR reads via MiXCR and lists one record per CDR3 protein. Found here are about 300,000 distinct CDR3 sequences, around 31% of them singletons; the top ten hold 0.85% to 1.2%. Sequenced sample: axillary lymph node tissue. Receptor source: a female donor with breast cancer. Some clones in this sample may be carry-over from other donors' samples. Each CDR3 is given with its conserved first and last residue. The order of the fields is D gene, clone size, V gene, J gene, CDR3 protein, CDR3 DNA. A D gene is named only where the DNA matches it firmly. Size is omitted from some rows. Given values are once, few, many or a class for expanded clones.

>TRBD2|many|TRBV7-9|TRBJ2-1
CASSLAGDYYNEQFF
TGTGCCAGCAGCTTAGCGGGGGACTACTACAATGAGCAGTTCTTC
>TRBD1|many|TRBV19|TRBJ2-4
CASSGQGLAKNIQYF
TGTGCCAGTAGTGGACAGGGTCTAGCCAAAAACATTCAGTACTTC
>.|many|TRBV6-2/TRBV6-3|TRBJ2-5
CASRTVQGQTQYF
TGTGCCAGCAGAACAGTACAGGGACAGACCCAGTACTTC
>.|many|TRBV29-1|TRBJ2-7
CSVGALTGAGKGELHEQYF
TGCAGCGTTGGGGCCCTTACAGGAGCCGGGAAAGGAGAGCTCCACGAGCAGTACTTC
>.|few|TRBV27|TRBJ2-7
CASSWRQPYEQYF
TGTGCCAGCAGTTGGCGGCAGCCCTACGAGCAGTACTTC
>TRBD2|once|TRBV20-1|TRBJ2-1
CSASVIVAGGEDTQFF
TGCAGTGCTAGCGTAATTGTAGCGGGAGGGGAAGATACGCAGTTCTTC
>.|many|TRBV24-1|TRBJ1-3
CATSPGASGNTIYF
TGTGCCACCAGCCCGGGGGCCTCTGGAAACACCATATATTTT
>.|once|TRBV20-1|TRBJ1-5
CSANRGAGPQHF
TGCAGTGCCAACCGGGGAGCGGGACCCCAGCATTTT
>TRBD1|few|TRBV30|TRBJ1-5
CAWDREGGPQHF
TGTGCCTGGGACAGGGAGGGGGGGCCCCAGCATTTT
>TRBD1|.|TRBV27|TRBJ1-4
CASSSWGTGFEKLFF
TGTGCCAGCAGTTCATGGGGGACAGGCTTTGAAAAACTGTTTTTT
>TRBD2|.|TRBV10-1|TRBJ2-3
CASSARGAGGPVADTQYF
TGCGCCAGCAGTGCTAGAGGGGCGGGAGGGCCTGTGGCAGATACGCAGTATTTT
>.|.|TRBV6-6|TRBJ1-6
CASSHSTFTVTPLHF
TGTGCCAGCAGTCACTCGACATTTACAGTCACACCCCTCCACTTT
>.|few|TRBV28|TRBJ1-2
CASSSGTAEFYGYTF
TGTGCCAGCAGTTCCGGGACCGCGGAATTTTATGGCTACACCTTC
>.|many|TRBV19|TRBJ1-3
CASKQGGNTIYF
TGTGCCAGTAAACAGGGAGGAAACACCATATATTTT
>TRBD2|.|TRBV18|TRBJ2-7
CASSPIPTSGSDEQCF
TGTGCCAGCTCACCAATTCCGACTAGCGGGAGCGACGAGCAGTGCTTC
>.|.|TRBV5-1|TRBJ1-6
CASSPKGGSNSPLHF
TGCGCCAGCAGCCCCAAGGGGGGTTCCAATTCACCCCTCCACTTT
>.|many|TRBV5-8|TRBJ2-7
CATFDNEQYF
TGTGCCACCTTTGACAACGAGCAGTACTTC
>.|many|TRBV2|TRBJ2-7
CASTIGQIYEQYF
TGTGCCAGCACAATAGGACAGATTTACGAGCAGTACTTC
>.|.|TRBV2|TRBJ2-2
CATAPQGGELFF
TGTGCTACAGCACCCCAGGGGGGGGAGCTGTTTTTT
>.|many|TRBV2|TRBJ1-5
CASSEDWVSNQPQHF
TGTGCCAGCAGTGAGGACTGGGTTAGCAATCAGCCCCAGCATTTT
>TRBD2|.|TRBV20-1|TRBJ2-7
CSAIRGTSGTRYEQYF
TGCAGTGCTATAAGAGGGACTAGCGGGACTCGGTACGAGCAGTACTTC
>TRBD1|many|TRBV7-9|TRBJ1-5
CASSLGQGANQPQHF
TGTGCCAGCAGCTTAGGACAGGGGGCCAATCAGCCCCAGCATTTT
>.|.|TRBV3-1|TRBJ2-4
CASSQPAEGKNIQYF
TGTGCCAGCAGCCAACCTGCCGAGGGGAAAAACATTCAGTACTTC
>TRBD2|.|TRBV20-1|TRBJ2-1
CSARDRLAGVDEQFF
TGCAGTGCTAGAGATCGGCTAGCGGGAGTTGATGAGCAGTTCTTC
>TRBD2|many|TRBV7-2|TRBJ2-1
CASSLLPGTSGRAPQFF
TGTGCCAGCAGCTTACTCCCGGGGACTAGCGGGAGAGCTCCGCAGTTCTTC
>.|few|TRBV4-3|TRBJ2-3
CARYLARPPNTDTQYF
TGCGCCAGGTACTTAGCGAGACCACCCAACACAGATACGCAGTATTTT
>.|many|TRBV24-1|TRBJ2-5
CATSEGGGVIQETQYF
TGTGCCACCAGCGAGGGGGGGGGAGTTATCCAAGAGACCCAGTACTTC
>.|many|TRBV2|TRBJ1-3
CASSEENPGNTIYF
TGTGCCAGCAGTGAAGAGAACCCTGGAAACACCATATATTTT
>TRBD1|many|TRBV5-1|TRBJ1-2
CASSVGQGADYGYTF
TGCGCCAGCAGCGTCGGACAGGGGGCCGACTATGGCTACACCTTC
>TRBD1|many|TRBV7-8|TRBJ2-5
CASSQTTGGGETQYF
TGTGCCAGCAGCCAAACTACAGGGGGAGGAGAGACCCAGTACTTC
>TRBD2|many|TRBV5-8|TRBJ2-7
CASSLGTSGTSYEQYF
TGTGCCAGCAGCTTGGGAACTAGCGGGACTTCCTACGAGCAGTACTTC
>.|many|TRBV5-1|TRBJ2-2
CASSLRDPNTGELFF
TGCGCCAGCAGCCTCCGGGACCCCAACACCGGGGAGCTGTTTTTT
>.|many|TRBV6-6|TRBJ1-6
CASSTRGGGGSPLHF
TGTGCCAGCAGTACCCGTGGGGGCGGCGGTTCACCCCTCCACTTT
>.|few|TRBV30|TRBJ2-3
CAWSVHSTDTQYF
TGTGCCTGGAGTGTACACTCCACAGATACGCAGTATTTT
>.|many|TRBV10-1|TRBJ1-5
CASSEGQGNQPQHF
TGCGCCAGCAGTGAGGGGCAAGGCAATCAGCCCCAGCATTTT
>.|many|TRBV6-6|TRBJ2-1
CASRPGTEDEQFF
TGTGCCAGCAGACCCGGGACGGAAGATGAGCAGTTCTTC
>.|.|TRBV3-2|TRBJ1-1
CASSFLASHEAFF
TGTGCCAGCAGTTTCCTCGCGTCTCATGAAGCTTTCTTT
>.|.|TRBV10-3|TRBJ2-5
CAISDRGSGDTQYF
TGTGCCATCAGTGACAGGGGTTCGGGGGATACGCAGTACTTC